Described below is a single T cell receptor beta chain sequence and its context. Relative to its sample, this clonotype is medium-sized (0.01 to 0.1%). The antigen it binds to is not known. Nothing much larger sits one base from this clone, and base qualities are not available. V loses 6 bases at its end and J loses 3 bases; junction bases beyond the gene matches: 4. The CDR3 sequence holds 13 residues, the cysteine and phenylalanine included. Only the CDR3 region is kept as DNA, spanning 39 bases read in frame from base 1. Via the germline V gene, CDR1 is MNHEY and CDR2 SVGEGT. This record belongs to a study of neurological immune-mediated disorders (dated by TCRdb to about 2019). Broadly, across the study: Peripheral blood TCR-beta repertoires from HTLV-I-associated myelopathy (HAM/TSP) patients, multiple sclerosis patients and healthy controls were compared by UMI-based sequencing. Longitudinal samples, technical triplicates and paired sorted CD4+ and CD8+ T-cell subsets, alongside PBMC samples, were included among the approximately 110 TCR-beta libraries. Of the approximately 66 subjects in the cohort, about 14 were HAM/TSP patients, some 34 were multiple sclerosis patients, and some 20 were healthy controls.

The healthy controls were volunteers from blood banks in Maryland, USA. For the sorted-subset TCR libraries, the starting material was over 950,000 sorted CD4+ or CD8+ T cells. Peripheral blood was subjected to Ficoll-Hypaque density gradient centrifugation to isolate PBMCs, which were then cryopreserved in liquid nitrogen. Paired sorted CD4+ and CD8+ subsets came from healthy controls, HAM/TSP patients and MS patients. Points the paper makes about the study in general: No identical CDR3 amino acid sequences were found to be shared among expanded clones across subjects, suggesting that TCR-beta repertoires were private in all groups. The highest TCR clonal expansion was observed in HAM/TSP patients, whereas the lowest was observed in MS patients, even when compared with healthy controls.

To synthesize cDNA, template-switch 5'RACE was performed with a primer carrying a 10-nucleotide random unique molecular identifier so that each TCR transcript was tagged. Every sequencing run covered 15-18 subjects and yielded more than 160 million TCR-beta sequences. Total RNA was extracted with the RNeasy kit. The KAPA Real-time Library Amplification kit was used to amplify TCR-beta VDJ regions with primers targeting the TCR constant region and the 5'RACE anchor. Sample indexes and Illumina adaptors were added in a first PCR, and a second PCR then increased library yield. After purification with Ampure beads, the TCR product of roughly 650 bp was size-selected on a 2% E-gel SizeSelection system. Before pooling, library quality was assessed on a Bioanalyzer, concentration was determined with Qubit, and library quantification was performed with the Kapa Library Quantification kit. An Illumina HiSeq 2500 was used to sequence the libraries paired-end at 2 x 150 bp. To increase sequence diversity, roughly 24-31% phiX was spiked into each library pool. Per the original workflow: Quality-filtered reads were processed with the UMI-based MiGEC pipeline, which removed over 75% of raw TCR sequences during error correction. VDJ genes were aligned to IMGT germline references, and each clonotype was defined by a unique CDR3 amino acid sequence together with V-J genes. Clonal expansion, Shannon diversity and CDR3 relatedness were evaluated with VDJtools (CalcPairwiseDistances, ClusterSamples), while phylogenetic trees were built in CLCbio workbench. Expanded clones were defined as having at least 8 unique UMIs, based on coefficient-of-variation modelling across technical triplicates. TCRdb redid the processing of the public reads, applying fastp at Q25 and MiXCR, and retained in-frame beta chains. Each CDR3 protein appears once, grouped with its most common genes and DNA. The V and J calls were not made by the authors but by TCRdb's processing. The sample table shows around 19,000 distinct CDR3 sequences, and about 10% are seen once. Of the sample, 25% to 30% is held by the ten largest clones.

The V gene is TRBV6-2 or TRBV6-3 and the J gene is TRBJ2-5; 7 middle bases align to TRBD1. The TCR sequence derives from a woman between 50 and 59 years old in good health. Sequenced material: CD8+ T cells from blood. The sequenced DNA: TGTGCCAGCAGGCCTGGGACAGAAGAGACCCAGTACTTC. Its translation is CASRPGTEETQYF.